The rows below give T cell receptor beta chains drawn from one sample of a study of OX40 agonist ivuxolimab in advanced cancers. The method was immunoSEQ multiplex PCR; TCRdb's version includes in-frame clones alone and lacks a portion of them. The sample holds about 110,000 clones, approximately 90% seen once. The sample here was CD4+ or CD8+ T cells sorted from blood, taken in a trial of the OX40 agonist ivuxolimab. The source of these receptors is an adult with an advanced solid tumor such as melanoma, head and neck, liver or kidney cancer. The conserved cysteine and the conserved F or W are not part of the CDR3 here. A D gene is named only where the DNA matches it firmly.

d_call: TRBD1; j_call: TRBJ1-1; v_call: TRBV6-9; cdr3_aa: ASRGDRDLNTEAF
d_call: -; j_call: TRBJ2-4; v_call: TRBV19; cdr3_aa: ASSIAGQGNIQY
d_call: TRBD2; j_call: TRBJ2-2; v_call: TRBV18; cdr3_aa: ASSPIAGNTGELF
d_call: -; j_call: TRBJ1-1; v_call: TRBV9; cdr3_aa: ASSLVGSTTEAF
d_call: -; j_call: TRBJ2-5; v_call: TRBV6-6; cdr3_aa: ASSPFGTPQETQY
d_call: TRBD2; j_call: TRBJ2-2; v_call: TRBV10-3; cdr3_aa: AIRMGLAIEERNTGELF
d_call: -; j_call: TRBJ2-7; v_call: TRBV5-3; cdr3_aa: ARSLDRNRAEQY
d_call: TRBD2; j_call: TRBJ2-3; v_call: TRBV27; cdr3_aa: ASRPDAGATDTQY
d_call: TRBD2; j_call: TRBJ2-5; v_call: TRBV10-1; cdr3_aa: ASSEGTSGGETQY
d_call: -; j_call: TRBJ2-2; v_call: TRBV5-1; cdr3_aa: ASSLGGSDTGELF
d_call: -; j_call: TRBJ2-2; v_call: TRBV5-4; cdr3_aa: ASSLPGELF
d_call: -; j_call: TRBJ2-7; v_call: TRBV30; cdr3_aa: AWSRSGTSYEQY
d_call: -; j_call: TRBJ2-7; v_call: TRBV18; cdr3_aa: ASSLGQGLNEQY
d_call: TRBD2; j_call: TRBJ2-3; v_call: TRBV10-3; cdr3_aa: AISDGLAGGIDTQY
d_call: -; j_call: TRBJ1-4; v_call: TRBV5-5; cdr3_aa: ASSPNFWTNEKLF
d_call: -; j_call: TRBJ1-1; v_call: TRBV10-3; cdr3_aa: AISEGGLGVTEAF
d_call: -; j_call: TRBJ1-3; v_call: TRBV6-5; cdr3_aa: ASSYSRDSGNTIY
d_call: -; j_call: TRBJ1-2; v_call: TRBV6-6; cdr3_aa: ASSYSSSNGYT
d_call: -; j_call: TRBJ1-5; v_call: TRBV30; cdr3_aa: AWSVSGQPQH
d_call: TRBD1; j_call: TRBJ1-1; v_call: TRBV6-6; cdr3_aa: ASSYSRTGDTEAF
d_call: TRBD1; j_call: TRBJ1-2; v_call: TRBV2; cdr3_aa: ASQGQKDGYT
d_call: TRBD2; j_call: TRBJ2-1; v_call: TRBV7-8; cdr3_aa: ASSLSGLAGVRTYNEQF
d_call: TRBD1; j_call: TRBJ1-1; v_call: TRBV25-1; cdr3_aa: ASRGGGAGTEAF
d_call: TRBD2; j_call: TRBJ2-1; v_call: TRBV19; cdr3_aa: ASSTGTSGINEQF
d_call: TRBD2; j_call: TRBJ2-7; v_call: TRBV5-4; cdr3_aa: ASSLAGLAGGSSYEQY
d_call: -; j_call: TRBJ1-5; v_call: TRBV5-8; cdr3_aa: ASSFGNQPQH